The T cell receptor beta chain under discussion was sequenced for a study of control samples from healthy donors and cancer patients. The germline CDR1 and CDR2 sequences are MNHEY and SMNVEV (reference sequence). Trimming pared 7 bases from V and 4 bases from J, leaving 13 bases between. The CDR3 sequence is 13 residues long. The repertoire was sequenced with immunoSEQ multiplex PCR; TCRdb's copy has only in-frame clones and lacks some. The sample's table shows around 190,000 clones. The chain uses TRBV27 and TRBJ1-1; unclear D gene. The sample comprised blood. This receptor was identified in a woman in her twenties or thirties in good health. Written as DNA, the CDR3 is TGTGCCAGCAAAGTCGCTAGCACCACTGAAGCTTTCTTT. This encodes CASKVASTTEAFF.